Following are 27 T cell receptor beta chains from one sample sequenced in a study of blood T cells in healthy people across ages. A J-beta primer mix and a sample-barcoded 5' primer were used in a second PCR of roughly 6 to 12 cycles. Using its own MiXCR run on the 5' RACE reads, TCRdb lists one record per CDR3 protein. The table has approximately 850,000 distinct CDR3 sequences, roughly 60% seen once. The sample was blood. These receptors were taken from a man aged 25 to 40 in good health.

This clonotype was seen at least ten times. This chain uses TRBV10-3 with TRBJ2-5; the D gene is possibly TRBD2 (6 bases). With 6 bases removed from V and 6 bases from J, the gap between germline ends came to 17 bases. The CDR3 spans 14 residues. Germline V lookup: CDR1 ENHRY, CDR2 SYGVKD. CDR3 in DNA: TGTGCCATCAGAGAAAGTGGAGGGAACAAGACCCAGTACTTC. Its protein product is CAIRESGGNKTQYF.

The chain links TRBV19 to TRBJ2-7; 9 bases map to TRBD2. This CDR3 region has 15 residues. The V gene end was trimmed by 1 base and the J gene end by 3 bases; junction bases not matched to a gene: 4. The germline V gene encodes CDR1 LNHDA and CDR2 SQIVND (reference sequence). The CDR3 sequence is CASSIGNSGSYEQYF. For the CDR3, the DNA is TGTGCCAGTAGTATAGGCAATAGCGGGAGCTACGAGCAGTACTTC.

In its sample, this clonotype was seen once. The chain joins TRBV20-1 to TRBJ1-2, with a possible D match to TRBD1 (6 bases). This CDR3 has 14 residues. Germline V gives CDR1 DFQATT, CDR2 SNEGSKA (reference sequence). The ends were cut back, 4 bases at V and 1 base at J, with 13 bases in the middle. The CDR3 loop is CSATLRTVNYGYTF. CDR3 nucleotide sequence: TGCAGTGCTACCCTCCGGACAGTTAACTATGGCTACACCTTC.

The chain carries TRBV28 and TRBJ2-4; no definite D call. CDR1 MDHEN and CDR2 SYDVKM come from the germline V gene. V was shortened by 6 bases and J by 3 bases, with 6 bases between the two germline ends. CDR3 length: 12 residues. The CDR3 DNA reads as TGTGCCAGCAGGCCAAGCAAAAACATTCAGTACTTC. Amino acid sequence: CASRPSKNIQYF.

This chain joins TRBV27 and TRBJ2-1; 10 nucleotides align to TRBD2. The CDR3 is 15 residues long. With 3 bases clipped from V and 6 bases from J, the junction kept 5 bases outside the gene matches. CDR1 is MNHEY and CDR2 is SMNVEV in the germline V gene (reference sequence). The CDR3 spells CASSFGLAGVNEQFF. The CDR3 DNA is TGTGCCAGCAGTTTTGGTCTAGCGGGAGTCAATGAGCAGTTCTTC.

V is TRBV6-1 and J is TRBJ2-5, with D possibly being TRBD2 (5 bases). The DNA matches TRBJ2-7 better at its end, which makes the J call doubtful. Germline V CDR1 and CDR2: MNHNS, SASEGT. There are 11 residues in the CDR3. The CDR3 is CASTGTYEQYF. The CDR3, as DNA: TGTGCCAGCACGGGAACCTACGAGCAGTACTTC.

The chain carries TRBV20-1 and TRBJ2-4; D is possibly TRBD2 (6 bases). This CDR3 contains 13 residues. Germline assignment: CDR1 DFQATT and CDR2 SNEGSKA (reference sequence). V was shortened by 3 bases and J by 11 bases, with 17 bases between the two germline ends. CDR3 sequence (DNA): TGCAGTGCTAGCGAAACTAGCTCCGGCGTTCAGTACTTC. It is translated as CSASETSSGVQYF.

V gene TRBV5-1 combines with J gene TRBJ2-3, with D unresolved. The germline V gene encodes CDR1 SGHRS and CDR2 YFSETQ. V lost 7 bases to trimming and J lost 0 bases, with 15 bases between them. The CDR3 runs to 15 residues. The CDR3 nucleotides are TGCGCCAGCTGCACAGCCCCGTTAAGCACAGATACGCAGTATTTT. Translated, it gives CASCTAPLSTDTQYF.

The chain joins TRBV3-1 to TRBJ2-1; D is perhaps TRBD2 (5 bases). The germline gives CDR1 LGHDT, CDR2 YNNKEL (reference sequence). The germline V and J ends were trimmed by 2 bases and 7 bases, with 15 bases remaining between them. The CDR3 runs to 15 residues. CDR3 residues: CASSQPPGPGNEQFF. The DNA of the CDR3 is TGTGCCAGCAGCCAACCGCCCGGCCCGGGGAATGAGCAGTTCTTC.

The chain recombines TRBV30 with TRBJ1-2; perhaps TRBD1 as D (6 bases). V dropped 2 bases and J dropped 3 bases, with 7 bases sitting between them. Germline V gives CDR1 GTSNPN, CDR2 SVGIG (reference sequence). The CDR3 has 12 amino acids. DNA of the CDR3: TGTGCCTGGAGTAGGGGGGACTATGGCTACACCTTC. This codes for CAWSRGDYGYTF.

The CDR3 sequence: CAISGSQETQYF. The CDR3 coding sequence is TGTGCCATCTCCGGGAGCCAAGAGACCCAGTACTTC. The chain has TRBV10-3 and TRBJ2-5; D is possibly TRBD2 (6 bases). Germline V gene sequence: CDR1 ENHRY, CDR2 SYGVKD. V lost 8 bases to trimming and J lost 1 base, with 8 bases between them. The CDR3 is made up of 12 amino acids.

J is TRBJ2-3 and V is TRBV20-1; D is uncertain. Germline V lookup: CDR1 DFQATT, CDR2 SNEGSKA (reference sequence). The V end was cut by 0 bases, the J end by 0 bases, with 10 bases between. CDR3 length: 15 residues. CDR3 region: CSARDGGLSTDTQYF. The CDR3 nucleotides are TGCAGTGCTAGAGATGGTGGGCTTAGCACAGATACGCAGTATTTT.

The chain couples TRBV4-3 to TRBJ2-1, with TRBD2 identical over 8 bases. V lost 0 bases and J lost 5; bases outside the gene matches: 12. This CDR3 spans 18 amino acids. CDR1 and CDR2 (germline): LGHNA, YSLEER. CDR3 sequence (DNA): TGCGCCAGCAGCCAAGATGTGGCGGTGGTAGCGGGGAACAATGAGCAGTTCTTC. It specifies CASSQDVAVVAGNNEQFF.

This chain links TRBV29-1 with TRBJ2-3; D gene ambiguous. The CDR3 extends over 12 amino acids. V was clipped by 4 bases and J by 3 bases, with 8 bases between them. CDR1 and CDR2 from the germline V gene are SQVTM and ANQGSEA. The CDR3 sequence is CSVGRRTDTQYF. The CDR3 DNA reads as TGCAGCGTTGGGCGGAGAACAGATACGCAGTATTTT.

The gene calls are TRBV4-2 and TRBJ2-5; TRBD2 matches at 9 bases. There are 17 residues in the CDR3. After removal of 0 bases from V and 3 bases from J, the junction contained 8 bases not matched to a gene. Per germline, CDR1 LGHNA and CDR2 YNFKEQ. CDR3 DNA: TGTGCCAGCAGCCAAGATAATTTGGCTAGCGGGGAAGAGACCCAGTACTTC. It encodes CASSQDNLASGEETQYF.

V and J are TRBV27 and TRBJ2-1; no definite D call. Per germline, CDR1 MNHEY and CDR2 SMNVEV (reference sequence). The CDR3 sequence is 15 residues long. V was shortened by 5 bases and J by 5 bases, with 16 bases between the two germline ends. The CDR3 here is CASSPDTASHNEQFF. The CDR3 nucleotides read TGTGCCAGCAGTCCCGACACCGCGTCCCACAATGAGCAGTTCTTC.

V is TRBV9 and J is TRBJ2-4; the D is unclear. The germline V gene encodes CDR1 SGDLS and CDR2 YYNGEE. Trimming took off 3 bases at V and 7 bases at J, with 5 bases between the two ends. The CDR3 runs to 11 residues. CDR3 DNA: TGTGCCAGCAGCGATAACAACATTCAGTACTTC. This sequence encodes CASSDNNIQYF.

The chain uses TRBV29-1 and TRBJ2-2; D might be TRBD2 (6 bases). The CDR3 spans 12 residues. Trimming removed 3 bases at V and 7 bases at J, with 9 bases between. The germline V gene encodes CDR1 SQVTM and CDR2 ANQGSEA. CDR3 in DNA: TGCAGCGTTGATAACGGGGGCGGGGAGCTGTTTTTT. As protein: CSVDNGGGELFF.

V usage is TRBV7-9 and J usage is TRBJ1-2; 9 bases fit TRBD1. V shed 5 bases and J 8 bases; nucleotides not matched to a gene: 12. CDR3 size: 15 residues. CDR1 and CDR2 (germline): SEHNR, FQNEAQ (reference sequence). CDR3: CASSEAGTGTGGYTF. In nucleotides, the CDR3 is TGTGCCAGCAGCGAGGCCGGGACAGGGACGGGAGGCTACACCTTC.

The J gene is TRBJ1-2, the V gene TRBV28, with D possibly matching TRBD1 (5 bases). The V end lost 7 bases, the J end lost 2 bases, and 14 bases lay between the germline ends. This CDR3 is built from 14 residues. The germline CDR1 and CDR2 sequences are MDHEN and SYDVKM. CDR3 DNA: TGTGCCAGCACCTGGTCGGGGACCAACTATGGCTACACCTTC. Amino acid sequence: CASTWSGTNYGYTF.

This chain uses TRBV28 with TRBJ2-7; 7 nucleotides match TRBD1. V gave up 5 bases and J gave up 2 bases; unmatched junction bases: 3. CDR1 is MDHEN, CDR2 SYDVKM, per germline. The CDR3 length is 13 residues. The chain's CDR3 is CASSPDRAYEQYF. The DNA of the CDR3 is TGTGCCAGCAGTCCCGACAGGGCCTACGAGCAGTACTTC.

This clonotype showed up just a few times. This chain connects TRBV5-6 to TRBJ2-3; tentatively, D is TRBD2 (6 bases). CDR3 length: 14 residues. V lost 4 bases and J lost 2, with 11 bases in between. In germline, CDR1 is SGHDT, CDR2 YYEEEE. The CDR3 nucleotides are TGTGCCAGCAGCGGACTAAAGTTCACAGATACGCAGTATTTT. Its translation: CASSGLKFTDTQYF.

CDR3 sequence: CASSKGNRQGRGYQETQYF. The CDR3 nucleotides are TGTGCCAGCAGCAAAGGAAACCGACAGGGCAGAGGGTACCAAGAGACCCAGTACTTC. V usage is TRBV21-1 and J usage is TRBJ2-5; the DNA was not used to check the table's D call, TRBD1. TRBV21-1 is listed as a pseudogene. The CDR3 contains 19 residues.

This chain connects TRBV15 to TRBJ2-4; 8 nucleotides line up with TRBD2. The J call may not be correct, given that the DNA end is closer to TRBJ2-7. Germline V gene data show CDR1 as LNHNV and CDR2 as YYDKDF (reference sequence). CDR3 length: 15 amino acids. The CDR3: CATSSVLADPYEQYF. As DNA, the CDR3 is TGTGCCACCAGCAGCGTACTAGCGGATCCCTACGAGCAGTACTTC.

The chain joins TRBV20-1 to TRBJ2-7; TRBD2 agrees at 10 bases. The CDR3 sequence is 12 residues long. Germline CDR1 is DFQATT and CDR2 is SNEGSKA (reference sequence). The CDR3 here is CTISGGNYEQYF. CDR3 nucleotides: TGCACCATTAGCGGGGGGAACTACGAGCAGTACTTC.

This clonotype was detected ten times or more. The chain uses TRBV20-1 and TRBJ2-7, with TRBD2 matching over 8 bases. Germline V gene data show CDR1 as DFQATT and CDR2 as SNEGSKA (reference sequence). The J segment lost 3 bases and the V segment lost 6 bases, leaving 13 bases of the junction unmatched. The CDR3 loop spans 15 amino acids. CDR3 nucleotides: TGCAGTGCACCTTTCCTTACGGGGGGGGTCTACGAGCAGTACTTC. Protein product: CSAPFLTGGVYEQYF.

This chain joins TRBV20-1 and TRBJ2-1; possible D gene TRBD1, 5 bases. Germline loops: CDR1 DFQATT, CDR2 SNEGSKA (reference sequence). CDR3 length: 14 residues. V was cut by 6 bases and J by 7 bases, with 19 bases left in between. CDR3 sequence: CSANPRLGVNEQFF. The CDR3 nucleotides are TGCAGTGCCAATCCCCGTCTAGGGGTGAATGAGCAGTTCTTC.